This entry concerns a single TCR beta chain. Sequencing used immunoSEQ multiplex PCR; TCRdb keeps in-frame clones, though not all of them. In the table there are nearly 200,000 clones, about 94% of which are singletons. Looked up from germline, CDR1 is MGHRA and CDR2 is YSYEKL. This CDR3 region has 17 residues. V was pared by 4 bases and J by 4 bases, with 20 bases between. This record belongs to a study of T cell responses to AZD1222 COVID-19 vaccine. The chain links TRBV4-1 to TRBJ1-3, with D possibly matching TRBD1 (5 bases). This sequence originates from an adult who received the AZD1222 COVID-19 vaccine. Sequences were derived from peripheral blood, sampled 28 days after the second AZD1222 dose. The CDR3 coding sequence is TGCGCCAGCAGCCTTACCGTTTCCGGGACGCTGGGAAACACCATATATTTT. It specifies CASSLTVSGTLGNTIYF.